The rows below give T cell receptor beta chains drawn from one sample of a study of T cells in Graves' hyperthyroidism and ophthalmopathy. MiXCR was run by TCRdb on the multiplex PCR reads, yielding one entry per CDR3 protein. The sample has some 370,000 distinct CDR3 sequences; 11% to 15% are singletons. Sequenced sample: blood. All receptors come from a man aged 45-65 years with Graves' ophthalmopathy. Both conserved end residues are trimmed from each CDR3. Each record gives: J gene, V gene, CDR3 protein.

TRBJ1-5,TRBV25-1,ASSEAGRTSDQPQH
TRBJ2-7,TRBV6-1,ASSEGYPPYEQY
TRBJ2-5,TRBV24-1,ATSDSPGLAKSIPWETQY
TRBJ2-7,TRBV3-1,ASSQGVSSPEQY
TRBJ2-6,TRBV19,AGSRDSISGANVLT
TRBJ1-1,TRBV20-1,SAREYSLNTEAF
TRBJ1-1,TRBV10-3,ATTQGAETEAF
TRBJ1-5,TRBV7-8,ASSLAGGPPQH
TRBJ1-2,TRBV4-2,ASSQDSQGGYT
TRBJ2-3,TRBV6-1,ASSALAGGPYPSTDTQY
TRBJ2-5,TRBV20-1,SARDTGGEY
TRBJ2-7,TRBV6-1,ANSLAEAFQSEQY
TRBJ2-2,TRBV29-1,SVGIPLGAPGELF
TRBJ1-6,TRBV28,ASSSGQIQNSPLH
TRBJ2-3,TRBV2,ASRRSYRGQTDTQY
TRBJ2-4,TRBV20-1,SARGGAWDLAKNIQY
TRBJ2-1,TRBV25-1,ASSAAGQGTNEQF
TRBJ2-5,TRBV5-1,ASSRDRVQETQY
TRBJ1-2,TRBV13,ASSQQRDYGYT
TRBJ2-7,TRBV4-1,ASSQGPGQGYEQY
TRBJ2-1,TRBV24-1,ATSDLGLAGNEQF
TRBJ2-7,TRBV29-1,SVHYREAPYEQY
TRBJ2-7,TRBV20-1,SARAYKGGFDEQY
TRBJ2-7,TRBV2,ASRVTGPYEQY
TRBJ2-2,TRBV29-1,SVEMGGTGELF
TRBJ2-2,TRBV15,ATSSSRGTGELF
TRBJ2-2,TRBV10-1,ASSDQGRANTGELF
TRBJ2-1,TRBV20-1,SAKGGKDEQF
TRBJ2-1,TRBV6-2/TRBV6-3,ASTLAGVNEQF
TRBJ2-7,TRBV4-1,ASSRNRDARSYEQY
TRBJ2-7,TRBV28,ASSLGSVGTSVYEQH
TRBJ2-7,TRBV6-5,ASSYSSGNSYEQY
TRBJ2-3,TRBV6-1,AGTGFFGDTQY
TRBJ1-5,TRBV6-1,ASSEAPTPQH
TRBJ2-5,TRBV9,ASSPSGSLEETQY
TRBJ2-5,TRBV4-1,ASSSQSETQY
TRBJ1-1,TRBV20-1,SASTGRTTEAF
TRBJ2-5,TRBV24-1,ATSDTPGLAGDLETQY
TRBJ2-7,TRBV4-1,ASSQAPGPSYEQY
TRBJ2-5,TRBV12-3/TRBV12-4,ASRTSGLRSETQY
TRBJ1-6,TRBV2,ASKQEANSPLH
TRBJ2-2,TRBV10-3,AISLAGTGDTGELF
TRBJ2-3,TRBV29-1,SVEGVSGPYTDTQY
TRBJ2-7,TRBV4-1,ASSQDRRLVYEQY
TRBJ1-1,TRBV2,ASSRPGQGKTEAF
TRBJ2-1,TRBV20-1,SARDSGLAGVEQF
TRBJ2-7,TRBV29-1,SVGWNPYEQY
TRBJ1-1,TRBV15,ATSTRGNTEAF
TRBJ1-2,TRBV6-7,ASSFPRSYGYT
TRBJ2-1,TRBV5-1,ASRRGDNEQF
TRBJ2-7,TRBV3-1,ASSQEPGLPSFDKQY
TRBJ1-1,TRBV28,ASRNQLNTEAF
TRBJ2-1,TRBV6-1,ASSESRGLAGVNEQF
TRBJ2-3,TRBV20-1,SARDPFRTSGFEDTQY
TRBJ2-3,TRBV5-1,ASSLMGGSTDTQY
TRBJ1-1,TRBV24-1,ATSKGVSEAF
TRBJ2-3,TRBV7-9,ASSLLGGDADTQY